A single sample gave rise to the 6 T cell receptor beta chains below, sequenced in a study of cytomegalovirus exposure and HLA in healthy donors. Primers included in the PCR were 60 Vbeta and 13 Jbeta primers. The data were produced by immunoSEQ multiplex PCR, yet TCRdb's version contains in-frame clones alone and is incomplete. The sample spans about 140,000 clones; the ten largest clones claim about 2.2%. Input material: PBMCs. The receptors stem from a woman younger than 30 in good health and CMV-seronegative.

The chain links TRBV7-2 to TRBJ2-5, with 7 bases matching TRBD2. The germline gives CDR1 SGHTA, CDR2 FQGNSA. The CDR3 totals 16 residues. The V gene end was trimmed by 1 base and the J gene end by 2 bases; junction bases not matched to a gene: 7. The CDR3 loop is CASSLEGQREQETQYF. DNA of the CDR3: TGTGCCAGCAGCTTAGAAGGGCAGCGGGAACAAGAGACCCAGTACTTC.

The genes are TRBV15 and TRBJ2-7; 10 bases agree with TRBD2. Looked up from germline, CDR1 is LNHNV and CDR2 is YYDKDF (reference sequence). CDR3 size: 16 residues. Unmatched junction bases numbered 5, after V lost 0 bases and J lost 3 bases. In nucleotides, the CDR3 is TGTGCCACCAGCAGAGATCGAGCTAGCGGGAGCTACGAGCAGTACTTC. It translates to CATSRDRASGSYEQYF.

This rearrangement joins TRBV19 to TRBJ1-1; possible D gene TRBD1, 6 bases. The CDR3 runs to 12 residues. Germline CDR1 is LNHDA and CDR2 is SQIVND (reference sequence). V lost 1 base, J lost 8 bases, and 8 bases lay in between. For the CDR3, the DNA is TGTGCCAGTAGTATAGTGACAGGCGAAGCTTTCTTT. Amino acids: CASSIVTGEAFF.

V usage is TRBV30 and J usage is TRBJ1-5; possible D gene TRBD1, 6 bases. CDR1 and CDR2 from the germline V gene are GTSNPN and SVGIG (reference sequence). Trimming took off 1 base at V and 2 bases at J, with 6 bases between the two ends. CDR3 length: 13 amino acids. In DNA, the CDR3 is TGTGCCTGGAGTGGGACAGGCAATCAGCCCCAGCATTTT. It specifies CAWSGTGNQPQHF.

The chain combines TRBV5-8 with TRBJ2-4; D may be TRBD1 (5 bases). This CDR3 is 13 amino acids long. The germline CDR1 and CDR2 sequences are SGHTS and YDEGEE. V lost 7 bases, J lost 9 bases, and 17 bases lay in between. The CDR3 loop is CASLEAREAIQYF. The DNA for the CDR3 is TGTGCCAGCCTCGAGGCCAGGGAAGCCATTCAGTACTTC.

The CDR3 is CASTTGYTSSYNSPLHF. The CDR3 DNA follows: TGTGCCTCAACCACAGGTTATACGAGCTCCTATAATTCACCCCTCCACTTT. The V call is TRBV7-2, the J call TRBJ1-6; tentative D call: TRBD1 (5 bases). Germline V lookup: CDR1 SGHTA, CDR2 FQGNSA. Trimming left V 11 bases short and J 0 bases short, with 20 bases between. This CDR3 contains 17 residues.